This is a list of T cell receptor beta chains from one sample in a study of blood T cell repertoires in COVID-19. The assay was immunoSEQ multiplex PCR, and TCRdb's table has in-frame clones only and misses some. In the table there are over 200,000 clones, roughly 92% of which are singletons. Sequenced: peripheral blood. These receptors all stem from a man in his 60s with COVID-19, enrolled during active disease. The CDR3 runs from the conserved cysteine through the conserved F or W. A D gene is named only where the DNA matches it firmly. Size tells how often a clone was seen (once, few, many) or the class of an expanded clone, and some rows leave it out.

d_call j_call clone_size v_call cdr3_nt cdr3_aa
TRBD2 TRBJ2-1 - TRBV4-1 TGCGCCAGCAGCCAGGCCCCGGGGGGGGATGAGCAGTTCTTC CASSQAPGGDEQFF
- TRBJ1-5 - TRBV7-3 TGTGCCAGCAGCTTAATACCGTCGCGCAGGGGAGGCAATCAGCCCCAGCATTTT CASSLIPSRRGGNQPQHF
TRBD1 TRBJ1-2 - TRBV7-9 TGTGCCAGCAGCGTCGACAGGGCGTCTGGCTACACCTTC CASSVDRASGYTF
TRBD1 TRBJ2-7 - TRBV19 TGTGCCAGTAGGTTTGTCGAACAGGGGGCGTGCTACGAGCAGTACTTC CASRFVEQGACYEQYF
- TRBJ2-2 - TRBV9 TGTGCCAGCAGCCCCGAGCAGCGGATCACCGGGGAGCTGTTTTTT CASSPEQRITGELFF
- TRBJ1-5 - TRBV27 TGTGCCAGCAGTCCTCAGGGCCCATATAGCAATCAGCCCCAGCATTTT CASSPQGPYSNQPQHF
TRBD2 TRBJ2-7 - TRBV5-1 TGCGCCAGCAGCACGGGACTAGCGGGGTGGAGCTCCTACGAGCAGTACTTC CASSTGLAGWSSYEQYF
TRBD2 TRBJ2-1 - TRBV7-9 TGTGCCAGCAGCTCACACGGAGCGGGGGGGCCAGGAGAGCAGTTCTTC CASSSHGAGGPGEQFF
- TRBJ1-3 - TRBV4-2 TGTGCCAGCAGCCTAGAGGCAAGAGGAAACACCATATATTTT CASSLEARGNTIYF
TRBD2 TRBJ2-1 - TRBV4-1 TGCGCCAGCAGCCAAGAACCTAGCGGGGGGGCGGCCCAGTTCTTC CASSQEPSGGAAQFF
- TRBJ2-7 - TRBV6-2/TRBV6-3 TGTGCCAGCAGTTTTATCCCCCAGGGCCGATACGAGCAGTACTTC CASSFIPQGRYEQYF
TRBD2 TRBJ2-7 - TRBV19 TGTGCCAGTCGGACTAGCGGCTACGAGCAGTACTTC CASRTSGYEQYF
TRBD2 TRBJ2-2 once TRBV7-2 TGTGCCAGCAGCTTAATAGGCACGGGCGGGAGGAGTCGGACCGGGGAGCTGTTTTTT CASSLIGTGGRSRTGELFF
TRBD2 TRBJ2-7 - TRBV19 TGTGCCATTGGGACTAGCAGCTATCCAAGCGAGCAGTACTTC CAIGTSSYPSEQYF
- TRBJ2-5 - TRBV5-4 TGTGCCAGCAGCTTGTCTCTTAGCGAGACCCAGTACTTC CASSLSLSETQYF
TRBD1 TRBJ1-1 - TRBV11-2 TGTGCCAGCAGCTTAAGGACAGGCTCCACTGAAGCTTTCTTT CASSLRTGSTEAFF
- TRBJ2-1 once TRBV11-2 TGTGCCAGCAGCATAACCGGGGTGAGCTCCTACAATGAGCAGTTCTTC CASSITGVSSYNEQFF
- TRBJ2-7 - TRBV27 TGTGCCAGCAGTTTAGCGGGGGCACCCTACGAGCAGTACTTC CASSLAGAPYEQYF
- TRBJ2-7 once TRBV2 TGTGCCAGCAGTGTAGTCCACGAGCAGTACTTC CASSVVHEQYF
- TRBJ1-2 - TRBV20-1 TGCAGTGCTACCTTAGGGGATGGCTACACCTTC CSATLGDGYTF
- TRBJ2-7 - TRBV5-8 TGTGCCAGCAGCCGGGGAGGAGGGCCCTACGAGCAGTACTTC CASSRGGGPYEQYF
TRBD2 TRBJ2-3 - TRBV4-3 TGCGCCAGCAGCCAAGACCTAGCGGGAGGGCCAAGCACAGATACGCAGTATTTT CASSQDLAGGPSTDTQYF
- TRBJ1-2 - TRBV27 TGTGCCAGCAGTTCCGCGGACAGAAAACAAGGCTACACCTTC CASSSADRKQGYTF
- TRBJ1-1 - TRBV4-1 TGCGCCAGCAGCCTGTCTCGGCGGGGCACTGAAGCTTTCTTT CASSLSRRGTEAFF
TRBD1 TRBJ2-7 - TRBV10-3 TGTGCCATCAGTGGATCCGGGACAGGGGCCACCAGAAGCGAGCAGTACTTC CAISGSGTGATRSEQYF
TRBD1 TRBJ2-1 - TRBV19 TGTGCCAGTAACCCCAAGGGGGCAAGCTCCTACAATGAGCAGTTCTTC CASNPKGASSYNEQFF
- TRBJ1-1 - TRBV2 TGTGCCAGCAGTCGACAGAGTGTGAACACTGAAGCTTTCTTT CASSRQSVNTEAFF
- TRBJ2-7 - TRBV15 TGTGCCACCAGCAGAGATCTTGGAGGCCAGAATCATTACGAGCAGTACTTC CATSRDLGGQNHYEQYF
- TRBJ2-1 - TRBV7-2 TGTGCCAGCAGCTTAGTCGTCCAGGGAATAGGTGAGCAGTTCTTC CASSLVVQGIGEQFF
- TRBJ1-1 - TRBV30 TGTGCCTGGAGTCCCCAGTTGGCGGACACTGAAGCTTTCTTT CAWSPQLADTEAFF
- TRBJ1-2 - TRBV18 TGTGCCAGCTCACCAGGGAGGGACTATGGCTACACCTTC CASSPGRDYGYTF
TRBD1 TRBJ1-5 - TRBV6-5 TGTGCCAGCAGTTACGGAAGGGGGCCACCGGGTGGGCCCCAGCATTTT CASSYGRGPPGGPQHF
- TRBJ2-3 - TRBV4-1 TGCGCCAGCAGCCAAGGATCCCCAGGAGATACGCAGTATTTT CASSQGSPGDTQYF
- TRBJ2-7 once TRBV18 TGTGCCAGCTCACCGGGGGGGGGCTTGGACGAGCAGTACTTC CASSPGGGLDEQYF
- TRBJ2-5 - TRBV11-1 TGTGCCAGCAGCTCGAGGCCGGGTTTTGAGACCCAGTACTTC CASSSRPGFETQYF
- TRBJ1-2 once TRBV19 TGTGCCAGTAGTATAGGTCCAGGGGACGGCTACACCTTC CASSIGPGDGYTF